The rows below give T cell receptor beta chains drawn from one sample of a study of beta chain features in type 1 diabetes. Data came from immunoSEQ multiplex PCR; TCRdb stores just in-frame clones and leaves some out. The sample records roughly 300,000 clones, 13% to 15% being singletons. The sequencing input was naive CD4+ T cells from blood. The receptor source for this set is a young man with type 1 diabetes. The CDR3 runs from the conserved cysteine through the conserved F or W. The D gene is left open where the match is weak. Expanded clones get a size class; other rows say once, few or many, or leave the size out.

abundance,j_gene,v_gene,d_gene,CDR3nt,CDR3aa
NA,TRBJ2-3,TRBV2,TRBD2,TGTGCCAGCAGCCTGTATCCCGGGACTAGCGGGAGGGATGAAACAGATACGCAGTATTTT,CASSLYPGTSGRDETDTQYF
NA,TRBJ2-5,TRBV28,NA,TGTGCCAGCAGCCCCGCCGAAGGGGGTTATGAGACCCAGTACTTC,CASSPAEGGYETQYF
NA,TRBJ2-1,TRBV20-1,NA,TGCAGTGCTAGCCCCTGGCAGTTCTTC,CSASPWQFF
NA,TRBJ2-1,TRBV16,NA,TGTGCCAGCAGCCAAGACAGCGAGCAGTTCTTC,CASSQDSEQFF
NA,TRBJ2-7,TRBV11-1,TRBD2,TGTGCCAGCAGCTTAGCGGGAGGGCGCGAGCAGTACTTC,CASSLAGGREQYF
NA,TRBJ1-5,TRBV18,TRBD1,TGTGCCAGCTCACCACAGCGACAGGGGGGAAGCAATCAGCCCCAGCATTTT,CASSPQRQGGSNQPQHF
NA,TRBJ1-2,TRBV25-1,TRBD1,TGTGCCAGCAGTGACGTAAACAGGGGGCATGACTATGGCTACACCTTC,CASSDVNRGHDYGYTF
NA,TRBJ2-2,TRBV5-1,NA,TGCGCCAGCAGCTTGGCGGGGGACACCGGGGAGCTGTTTTTT,CASSLAGDTGELFF
few,TRBJ2-3,TRBV4-3,NA,TGCGCCAGCAGCCAAGATCAGGGCCGAACGCAGTATTTT,CASSQDQGRTQYF
NA,TRBJ2-7,TRBV18,NA,TGTGCCAGCTCACCGAGGCAGGGGACCTACGAGCAGTACTTC,CASSPRQGTYEQYF
NA,TRBJ2-3,TRBV2,NA,TGTGCCAGCAGTGAACTAGCGACCACAGATACGCAGTATTTT,CASSELATTDTQYF
few,TRBJ2-1,TRBV5-4,TRBD1,TGTGCCAGCAGCTGGACAGGGAACAATGAGCAGTTCTTC,CASSWTGNNEQFF
NA,TRBJ1-5,TRBV30,NA,TGTGCCTGGAGTACCGGGACTGGTCAGCCCCAGCATTTT,CAWSTGTGQPQHF
few,TRBJ2-1,TRBV2,NA,TGTGCCAGTAGAGCTGGGAGCTCCTACAATGAGCAGTTCTTC,CASRAGSSYNEQFF
NA,TRBJ2-6,TRBV19,NA,TGTGCCAGTGGAGGGCTTATCTCTGGGGCCAACGTCCTGACTTTC,CASGGLISGANVLTF
few,TRBJ1-2,TRBV4-2,NA,TGTGCCAGCAGCCAAGATGGTTACGGTGGCTACACCTTC,CASSQDGYGGYTF
NA,TRBJ2-7,TRBV6-6,NA,TGTGCCAGCAGTTACCTCCGACGGGGGACGGGGGAGCAGTACTTC,CASSYLRRGTGEQYF
few,TRBJ2-3,TRBV30,TRBD1,TGTGCCTGGAGTCCTGGACAGGGTGCCAGTACGCAGTATTTT,CAWSPGQGASTQYF
NA,TRBJ2-1,TRBV19,NA,TGTGCCAGTAGTATATCTCTTGTCGATGAGCAGTTCTTC,CASSISLVDEQFF
NA,TRBJ2-3,TRBV4-2,NA,TGTGCCAGCAGCCCCCTAGGTGGCACAGATACGCAGTATTTT,CASSPLGGTDTQYF
NA,TRBJ1-2,TRBV28,NA,TGTGCCAGCAGTTTGGACAGCTATGGCTACACCTTC,CASSLDSYGYTF
few,TRBJ2-1,TRBV5-4,TRBD2,TGTGCCAGCAGTAGACTAGCGGGAGAGAGGGAGCAGTTCTTC,CASSRLAGEREQFF
NA,TRBJ2-1,TRBV19,NA,TGTGCCAGTAGTAACTTGGCGGGCGCAGTCTACAATGAGCAGTTCTTC,CASSNLAGAVYNEQFF
few,TRBJ2-7,TRBV5-1,TRBD2,TGCGCCAGCAGCTTGGGTGCGGGAGTTTCCTACGAGCAGTACTTC,CASSLGAGVSYEQYF
NA,TRBJ2-7,TRBV5-1,TRBD2,TGCGCCAGCAGCTTGACTAGCGGGAGGGACTACGAGCAGTACTTC,CASSLTSGRDYEQYF
NA,TRBJ2-1,TRBV7-2,TRBD2,TGTGCCAGCAGCCACCGTCTAACCGGGACTAGCGGGAGGAATGAGCAGTTCTTC,CASSHRLTGTSGRNEQFF
few,TRBJ2-3,TRBV5-4,TRBD1,TGTGCCAGCAGCTTGAGGGACAGGCCCACAGATACGCAGTATTTT,CASSLRDRPTDTQYF
NA,TRBJ2-3,TRBV9,NA,TGTGCCAGCAGCGTAGTGGGAGGTGTAGATACGCAGTATTTT,CASSVVGGVDTQYF
NA,TRBJ2-3,TRBV7-9,TRBD2,TGTGCCAGCGGGAGGGACACAGATACGCAGTATTTT,CASGRDTDTQYF
few,TRBJ2-5,TRBV5-1,NA,TGCGCCAGCAGCTGGACAGTGGGGCAAGAGACCCAGTACTTC,CASSWTVGQETQYF
NA,TRBJ2-7,TRBV5-1,NA,TGCGCCAGCAGCTTGGTGGGACTCACCTACGAGCAGTACTTC,CASSLVGLTYEQYF
few,TRBJ2-7,TRBV7-2,NA,TGTGCCACCGCCTATACAGGCCTCCTGGGCGAGCAGTACTTC,CATAYTGLLGEQYF
few,TRBJ2-2,TRBV5-1,NA,TGCGCCAGCAGCGGGAGCGTGGCCGGGGAGCTGTTTTTT,CASSGSVAGELFF
NA,TRBJ2-2,TRBV7-9,NA,TGTGCCAGCAGCTTAACGGGTCGAGCCGGGGAGCTGTTTTTT,CASSLTGRAGELFF
NA,TRBJ1-3,TRBV6-1,TRBD1,TGTGCCAGCAGCTTCGACAGGGGCCTTGGAAACACCATATATTTT,CASSFDRGLGNTIYF
few,TRBJ2-5,TRBV5-1,NA,TGCGCCAGCAGCTTGTTCCACAGGGTCCAAGAGACCCAGTACTTC,CASSLFHRVQETQYF
NA,TRBJ2-7,TRBV5-4,TRBD1,TGTGCCAGCCACCGAGGACAGGGACCCCACGAGCAGTACTTC,CASHRGQGPHEQYF
few,TRBJ2-3,TRBV7-2,TRBD2,TGTGCCAGCAGCCCGACCGGGACTAGTCGTCCAGATACGCAGTATTTT,CASSPTGTSRPDTQYF